This T cell receptor (beta chain) was profiled in a study of cytomegalovirus exposure and HLA in healthy donors. Points from the study as a whole: Reported results showed that the classifier diagnosed cytomegalovirus status with high specificity and sensitivity.

In germline, CDR1 is ENHRY, CDR2 SYGVKD. The CDR3 spans 14 residues. V was trimmed by 11 bases and J by 1 base, leaving 18 bases between them. In this sample, this clone turned up once. Its specificity is not known. The PCR was carried out with 60 Vbeta primers and 13 Jbeta primers. Libraries were prepared by immunoSEQ multiplex PCR; TCRdb keeps only in-frame clonotypes and omits some of them. This repertoire shows about 130,000 clones, about 80% found once; its top ten account for 1%. The J gene is TRBJ2-7, the V gene TRBV10-3; D unresolved. The TCR sequence derives from a man aged 35 to 55 in good health and CMV-seronegative. The sample consisted of PBMCs. Here the CDR3 reads CASGRSGLSYEQYF. CDR3 sequence (DNA): TGTGCCTCCGGCAGATCAGGTCTTTCCTACGAGCAGTACTTC.